These T cell receptor beta chains were read from a single sample in a study of cytotoxic CD8 clonotypes in ibrutinib-treated CLL. Assay used: immunoSEQ multiplex PCR; TCRdb lists only in-frame clones, some missing. The repertoire holds hundreds of thousands of clones, with about three quarters as singletons. The material sequenced was PBMCs, taken after 24 months of ibrutinib treatment. The receptors shown here come from a human donor with chronic lymphocytic leukemia. CDR3s include the opening cysteine and the closing phenylalanine or tryptophan.

>TRBV2|TRBJ1-1
CASSEGLGTEAFF
>TRBV7-7|TRBJ2-1
CASSPGLRTNEQFF
>TRBV4-1|TRBJ2-2
CASSQDSRTNTGELFF
>TRBV29-1|TRBJ2-1
CSVGLTGVKNEQFF
>TRBV2|TRBJ1-1
CASSVGVFTEAFF
>TRBV6-5|TRBJ2-3
CASSRGSDTQYF
>TRBV6-4|TRBJ1-2
CASSATGYAVYGYTF
>TRBV6-6|TRBJ2-7
CASSYSMTGDYEQYF
>TRBV19|TRBJ1-1
CASTTGRQNTEAFF
>TRBV10-3|TRBJ2-6
CAISRDSGANVLTF
>TRBV2|TRBJ2-1
CASSFNEQFF
>TRBV7-8|TRBJ1-1
CASSLLGTYNTEAFF
>TRBV5-1|TRBJ2-5
CASSLEAGQGIKTQYF
>TRBV5-1|TRBJ2-2
CASSPGHGSNTGELFF
>TRBV2|TRBJ2-3
CASSIQGTDYPGGTQYF
>TRBV9|TRBJ2-3
CASSVTSGRGTDTQYF
>TRBV6-5|TRBJ1-2
CASSYAALHGYTF
>TRBV28|TRBJ1-3
CASIPRWSRNTIYF
>TRBV5-1|TRBJ2-1
CASSPGLAGAYNEQFF
>TRBV25-1|.
CASSELGTAYEQYF
>TRBV23-1|TRBJ2-7
CATNIRYEQYF
>TRBV28|TRBJ2-7
CASLGQGSYEQYF
>TRBV25-1|TRBJ2-1
CASSESSGEQFF
>TRBV4-2|TRBJ2-7
CASSQGQNMYEQYF
>TRBV6-5|TRBJ1-1
CASSRLNTEAFF
>TRBV7-8|TRBJ1-2
CASSLVGVNYGYTF
>TRBV27|TRBJ2-3
CASSSGQGAPGDTQYF
>TRBV7-9|TRBJ2-5
CASSLTGLGGETQYF
>TRBV28|TRBJ1-1
CASSLMGANTEAFF
>TRBV15|TRBJ1-1
CATSRGSSVNTEAFF
>TRBV18|TRBJ2-7
CASSQGQARGEQYF
>TRBV29-1|TRBJ1-5
CSVEVGDRDQPQHF
>TRBV27|TRBJ2-7
CASSPPGQGFYEQYF
>TRBV11-2|TRBJ2-5
CASSPSRKGVRETQYF
>TRBV7-6|TRBJ2-7
CASSPDWTSYEQYF
>TRBV14|TRBJ2-5
CASSVGATSLVQETQYF
>TRBV5-1|TRBJ2-7
CASPLAPSYEQYF